This TCR beta chain comes out of a study of T cells in Graves' hyperthyroidism and ophthalmopathy. Study results and limitations: Blood also contained most expanded thyroid clonotypes above 0.001.

This clonotype was counted a few times. What it binds is not known. The CDR3 contains 14 residues. V dropped 5 bases and J dropped 8 bases, with 16 bases sitting between them. Germline V gene sequence: CDR1 MNHNS, CDR2 SASEGT. A lack of ophthalmopathy progression within 18 months defined stable Graves' hyperthyroidism. RNA transcripts were the template for amplifying TCR beta CDR3 regions. TCR CDR3 regions were first amplified by RT-PCR with HTBI primers. TCRdb analysed the multiplex PCR reads with MiXCR anew, one entry per CDR3 protein. The sample holds 650,000 to 700,000 distinct CDR3 sequences, 17% seen once.

The origin of this receptor is a man aged 45-65 years with Graves' hyperthyroidism. Sequencing was carried out using blood. The genes are TRBV6-1 and TRBJ2-1; D tentatively reads TRBD1 or TRBD2 (6 bases each). CDR3 in amino acids: CASSWLGGSDEQFF. CDR3 nucleotide sequence: TGTGCCAGCAGTTGGTTGGGGGGCAGTGATGAGCAGTTCTTC.